These 21 T cell receptor beta chains share one sample of origin, sequenced in a study of T cell changes during pregnancy in multiple sclerosis (dated by TCRdb to between 2018 and 2021). The library was made by the immunoSEQ multiplex PCR assay. TCRdb provides this immuneACCESS table in a form limited to in-frame rearrangements. Some clones are lacking; in checked studies, under half of them reflect an unresolved V gene, and why the rest are absent is not known. The sample profile shows roughly 38,000 clones; less than 95% of them were found once. The ten largest clones capture 9% to 10% of the sample. This sample comprised CD8+ T cells from peripheral blood mononuclear cells, obtained in the first trimester of pregnancy. The receptors here all came from a female donor with multiple sclerosis, enrolled in a pregnancy study.

The chain combines TRBV5-1 with TRBJ2-2, with 9 bases lining up with TRBD1. The germline V gene has CDR1 SGHRS and CDR2 YFSETQ. Trimming at V came to 0 bases and at J to 7 bases, leaving 7 bases not matched to a gene. The CDR3 sequence is 16 residues long. The CDR3 loop is CASSLVRTGDNGELFF. For the CDR3, the DNA is TGCGCCAGCAGCTTGGTCAGGACAGGGGATAACGGGGAGCTGTTTTTT. The whole variable domain, filled in from reference TRBV5-1 and TRBJ2-2, reads KAGVTQTPRYLIKTRGQQVTLSCSPISGHRSVSWYQQTPGQGLQFLFEYFSETQRNKGNFPGRFSGRQFSNSRSEMNVSTLELGDSALYLCASSLVRTGDNGELFFGEGSRLTVL.

The chain couples TRBV7-2 to TRBJ1-3; tentatively, D is TRBD1 (5 bases). This CDR3 spans 16 amino acids. The V end lost 2 bases, the J end lost 0 bases, and 11 bases lay between the germline ends. Germline CDR1 and CDR2: SGHTA and FQGNSA. The CDR3 reads CASSLTGTFSGNTIYF. The CDR3 bases are TGTGCCAGCAGCTTAACAGGAACCTTCTCTGGAAACACCATATATTTT.

The chain is built from TRBV7-9 and TRBJ1-2; D call uncertain. The CDR3 is 16 amino acids. With 3 bases removed from V and 4 bases from J, the gap between germline ends came to 18 bases. In germline, CDR1 is SEHNR, CDR2 FQNEAQ (reference sequence). CDR3 nucleotides: TGTGCCAGCAGCTTGAGTGGAGGGCCACCTGGCTATGGCTACACCTTC. Its translation: CASSLSGGPPGYGYTF.

The V and J genes are TRBV27 and TRBJ2-7, with a weak D call TRBD2 (5 bases). Germline V lookup: CDR1 MNHEY, CDR2 SMNVEV (reference sequence). The length of the CDR3 is 15 residues. With 6 bases removed from V and 4 bases from J, the gap between germline ends came to 19 bases. In DNA, the CDR3 is TGTGCCAGCAGCCGGGGTGGGAGCACGAAGTACGAGCAGTACTTC. Its protein is CASSRGGSTKYEQYF.

This chain connects TRBV2 to TRBJ1-2, with TRBD1 matching 7 bases. The germline V gene has CDR1 SNHLY and CDR2 FYNNEI. With 6 bases clipped from V and 5 bases from J, the junction kept 6 bases outside the gene matches. CDR3 length: 13 residues. CDR3 protein: CASSDGTEYGYTF. The DNA for the CDR3 is TGTGCCAGCAGCGACGGGACAGAGTATGGCTACACCTTC.

J is TRBJ2-2 and V is TRBV27; TRBD1 is a possible D gene (5 bases). The CDR3 totals 18 residues. Germline-derived CDR1 and CDR2 are MNHEY and SMNVEV (reference sequence). Trimming stripped 4 bases from V and 1 base from J, with 19 bases between. CDR3 residues: CASSYPSAQGWNTGELFF. The CDR3 region has the DNA TGTGCCAGCAGTTACCCCTCGGCTCAGGGCTGGAACACCGGGGAGCTGTTTTTT.

The rearrangement joins TRBV27 to TRBJ2-1, with D possibly matching TRBD2 (6 bases). Germline lookup yields CDR1 MNHEY and CDR2 SMNVEV (reference sequence). CDR3 length: 14 residues. Trimming removed 3 bases from V and 7 bases from J, with 13 bases in between. CDR3 sequence: CASSFLPTSNEQFF. The CDR3 DNA reads TGTGCCAGCAGTTTCCTCCCGACTAGTAATGAGCAGTTCTTC.

The chain uses TRBV5-1 and TRBJ2-6; 7 nucleotides agree with TRBD2. The V and J ends lost 1 base and 0 bases, in that order; junction bases with no gene match: 10. CDR3 length: 19 residues. Germline V CDR1 and CDR2: SGHRS, YFSETQ. CDR3: CASSLSEGRDHSGANVLTF. DNA for the CDR3: TGCGCCAGCAGCTTGTCGGAAGGGAGGGATCACTCTGGGGCCAACGTCCTGACTTTC.

J is TRBJ1-1 and V is TRBV7-3; D is perhaps TRBD1 (5 bases). This CDR3 comprises 14 residues. Germline assignment: CDR1 SGHTA and CDR2 FQGTGA. The ends were cut back, 2 bases at V and 4 bases at J, with 11 bases in the middle. CDR3 nucleotides: TGTGCCAGCAGCTTAGGCAGGGAGGGCACTGAAGCTTTCTTT. Its protein product is CASSLGREGTEAFF.

This sequence joins TRBV5-1 and TRBJ2-1; 13 nucleotides agree with TRBD2. The V gene end was trimmed by 4 bases and the J gene end by 9 bases; junction bases not matched to a gene: 7. CDR1 is SGHRS and CDR2 is YFSETQ in the germline V gene. This CDR3 is built from 15 residues. CDR3 coding DNA: TGCGCCAGCAGCACTGGACTAGCGGGAGCTTCTGAGCAGTTCTTC. It encodes CASSTGLAGASEQFF. The variable domain in full, completed from reference TRBV5-1 and TRBJ2-1, reads KAGVTQTPRYLIKTRGQQVTLSCSPISGHRSVSWYQQTPGQGLQFLFEYFSETQRNKGNFPGRFSGRQFSNSRSEMNVSTLELGDSALYLCASSTGLAGASEQFFGPGTRLTVL.

V usage is TRBV6-5 and J usage is TRBJ1-1; 9 bases map to TRBD1. Germline V CDR1 and CDR2: MNHEY, SVGAGI. Trimming at V came to 4 bases and at J to 8 bases, leaving 8 bases not matched to a gene. This CDR3 region has 14 residues. This chain's CDR3 is CASSWNPGQGEAFF. For the CDR3, the DNA is TGTGCCAGCAGTTGGAACCCGGGACAGGGAGAAGCTTTCTTT.

The chain combines TRBV29-1 with TRBJ2-3, with a weak D call TRBD2 (5 bases). Germline V gene lookup returns CDR1 SQVTM and CDR2 ANQGSEA. The CDR3 runs 15 residues. V was pared by 8 bases and J by 0 bases, with 18 bases between. CDR3 in DNA: TGCAGCTCCGGACTCCGCGGTATGAGCACAGATACGCAGTATTTT. This encodes CSSGLRGMSTDTQYF.

This sequence joins TRBV7-9 and TRBJ2-7; TRBD1 agrees at 9 bases. V shed 1 base, J shed 5 bases, and the junction held 6 bases outside the gene matches. Germline values: CDR1 SEHNR, CDR2 FQNEAQ (reference sequence). This CDR3 has 15 residues. The CDR3 loop reads CASSLVGQGGDEQYF. The CDR3 coding sequence is TGTGCCAGCAGCTTAGTGGGACAGGGAGGAGACGAGCAGTACTTC.

V gene TRBV19 combines with J gene TRBJ1-1; D not resolved. CDR1 LNHDA and CDR2 SQIVND come from the germline V gene (reference sequence). Trimming removed 8 bases from V and 2 bases from J, with 21 bases in between. This CDR3 has 16 residues. CDR3 coding DNA: TGTGCCAGTTTTCCCTCGATCGAGGAAGCTAACACTGAAGCTTTCTTT. This encodes CASFPSIEEANTEAFF.

V gene TRBV28 combines with J gene TRBJ1-1; 7 nucleotides match TRBD1. CDR1 is MDHEN, CDR2 SYDVKM, per germline. With V trimmed by 7 bases and J by 8 bases, 4 bases remained unmatched. The CDR3 extends over 11 amino acids. The CDR3 is CASNDRAEAFF. For the CDR3, the DNA is TGTGCCAGCAATGACAGGGCGGAAGCTTTCTTT.

V usage is TRBV27 and J usage is TRBJ2-7; 7 positions match TRBD1. This CDR3 is built from 14 residues. Germline-derived CDR1 and CDR2 are MNHEY and SMNVEV (reference sequence). The V gene end was trimmed by 5 bases and the J gene end by 7 bases; junction bases not matched to a gene: 11. The CDR3 DNA follows: TGTGCCAGCAGTAGAAGAGGGGGCTCAGGTGAGCAGTACTTC. Protein: CASSRRGGSGEQYF.

The J gene is TRBJ2-1, the V gene TRBV27; D possibly corresponds to TRBD1 (5 bases). The CDR3 contains 13 residues. The germline V gene encodes CDR1 MNHEY and CDR2 SMNVEV (reference sequence). Trimming took 10 bases from V and 2 from J, leaving 12 bases between them. The chain's CDR3 is CATKGATYNEQFF. CDR3 DNA: TGTGCCACCAAAGGGGCAACCTACAATGAGCAGTTCTTC.

This chain connects TRBV5-4 to TRBJ2-3; TRBD2 might be the D (6 bases). CDR3 length: 15 amino acids. The germline CDR1 and CDR2 sequences are SGHNT and YYREEE (reference sequence). V was trimmed by 2 bases and J by 2 bases, leaving 12 bases between them. The CDR3 DNA sequence: TGTGCCAGCAGCTTACCGACTAGACCCACAGATACGCAGTATTTT. Amino acid sequence: CASSLPTRPTDTQYF.

This chain uses TRBV4-3 with TRBJ1-3, with D perhaps matching TRBD1 (6 bases). CDR1 and CDR2 from the germline V gene are LGHNA and YSLEER. The CDR3 has 16 amino acids. V dropped 1 base and J dropped 0 bases, with 10 bases sitting between them. CDR3 residues: CASSQGTVPSGNTIYF. Written as DNA, the CDR3 is TGCGCCAGCAGCCAAGGGACAGTTCCCTCTGGAAACACCATATATTTT.

The rearrangement uses TRBV4-3 and TRBJ2-2; perhaps TRBD2 as D (5 bases). Germline V gives CDR1 LGHNA, CDR2 YSLEER. This CDR3 has 16 amino acids. Trimming left V 0 bases short and J 4 bases short, with 12 bases between. CDR3 bases: TGCGCCAGCAGCCAAGACACGGGGTTTGGCACCGGGGAGCTGTTTTTT. Amino acid sequence: CASSQDTGFGTGELFF.

J is TRBJ2-1 and V is TRBV11-3; the D gene is possibly TRBD2 (6 bases). CDR1 is SGHNT, CDR2 YENEEA, per germline. CDR3 size: 15 residues. V was clipped by 2 bases and J by 5 bases, with 13 bases between them. In nucleotides, the CDR3 is TGTGCCAGCAGCTTACGGGGGAGTCCCAACAATGAGCAGTTCTTC. Amino acids: CASSLRGSPNNEQFF.